The rows below give T cell receptor beta chains drawn from one sample of a study of somatic mutations in cytotoxic T cells in rheumatoid arthritis. Profiling relied on immunoSEQ multiplex PCR, and the TCRdb table lists in-frame clones only, not all of them. Of 5,500 to 6,000 clones in the sample, roughly 80% are singletons; the top ten hold over 3.5%. Sequencing was performed on CD8+ T cells sorted from blood. All receptors come from an adult with rheumatoid arthritis. Each CDR3 is given with its conserved first and last residue. The D gene is left open where the match is weak. Size is stated for part of the rows, as once, few or many counts, or as a class when the clone is expanded.

>TRBV19|TRBJ2-3|-|-
CASSIPAGMSTDTQYF
TGTGCCAGTAGTATCCCCGCCGGGATGAGCACAGATACGCAGTATTTT
>TRBV28|TRBJ2-3|-|-
CASTSLLVRGTDTQYF
TGTGCCAGCACCTCCCTTCTAGTTCGGGGCACAGATACGCAGTATTTT
>TRBV28|TRBJ2-1|once|-
CASSSFPRELGNEQFF
TGTGCCAGCAGTTCTTTCCCCCGGGAGCTAGGCAATGAGCAGTTCTTC
>TRBV6-6|TRBJ2-1|-|-
CAGGSGEEGNEQFF
TGTGCCGGGGGGTCAGGGGAGGAGGGCAATGAGCAGTTCTTC
>TRBV6-4|TRBJ2-1|-|TRBD2
CASSDVAGDNHEQFF
TGTGCCAGCAGTGACGTTGCGGGAGACAACCATGAGCAGTTCTTC
>TRBV13|TRBJ1-2|-|-
CASSSTEGNYGYTF
TGTGCCAGCAGCTCCACGGAGGGCAACTATGGCTACACCTTC
>TRBV9|TRBJ2-3|-|-
CASSAGQWSGRDTQYF
TGTGCCAGCAGCGCGGGACAGTGGAGCGGGAGAGATACGCAGTATTTT
>TRBV7-9|TRBJ2-7|-|-
CASSAPEKANEQYF
TGTGCCAGCAGCGCCCCAGAGAAGGCTAACGAGCAGTACTTC
>TRBV27|TRBJ2-7|once|TRBD1
CASSLWPGGFYEQYF
TGTGCCAGCAGTTTGTGGCCAGGGGGCTTTTACGAGCAGTACTTC
>TRBV13|TRBJ2-3|-|TRBD1
CASSLGFGTGDTDTQYF
TGTGCCAGCAGCTTAGGATTTGGGACAGGGGACACAGATACGCAGTATTTT